Reported below is one T cell receptor beta chain. TCRdb keeps only in-frame clones here, not all; method: immunoSEQ multiplex PCR. There are around 2.5 million clones in the sample; 93% occur only once, and about 0.34% lies in the top ten. This sample is part of a study of shared clonotypes between healthy human individuals. The TCR comes from a man younger than 30 in good health. Some clones in this sample may be carry-over from other donors' samples. The sample consisted of naive CD4+ T cells from PBMCs. As for subset: CD45RA+ positively selected.

The CDR3 sequence is CASTFSRLQETQYF. CDR3 coding DNA: TGCGCCAGCACCTTTTCCCGGCTACAAGAGACCCAGTACTTC. The V and J genes are TRBV5-1 and TRBJ2-5; D not resolved. The CDR3 consists of 14 residues. The V gene's germline CDR1 is SGHRS and CDR2 YFSETQ. V lost 6 bases and J lost 2, with 14 bases in between.